Following are 21 T cell receptor beta chains from one sample sequenced in a study of CD8+ T cells in alopecia areata. RNA was extracted and reverse transcribed into cDNA as the sequencing template. Only in-frame clones appear in the TCRdb table, and some are missing; sequencing was by immunoSEQ multiplex PCR. Here the sample spans around 140,000 clones, under 60% being singletons. The sequenced sample was CD4+ T cells sorted from blood, obtained at week 0. These receptors all come from a human donor with alopecia areata.

The V and J genes are TRBV5-1 and TRBJ2-2; 9 positions agree with TRBD1. The CDR3 extends over 14 amino acids. Per germline, CDR1 SGHRS and CDR2 YFSETQ. V lost 5 bases to trimming and J lost 2 bases; unmatched junction nucleotides: 1. The CDR3 DNA sequence: TGCGCCAGCAGACAGGGGGCTAACACCGGGGAGCTGTTTTTT. Its protein product is CASRQGANTGELFF. Looking up the rest from reference TRBV5-1 and TRBJ2-2 gives the full variable domain: KAGVTQTPRYLIKTRGQQVTLSCSPISGHRSVSWYQQTPGQGLQFLFEYFSETQRNKGNFPGRFSGRQFSNSRSEMNVSTLELGDSALYLCASRQGANTGELFFGEGSRLTVL.

The V gene is TRBV4-3, the J gene TRBJ1-1; TRBD1 is a possible D gene (6 bases). The CDR3 covers 14 residues. V was shortened by 4 bases and J by 5 bases, with 14 bases between the two germline ends. Germline V gene sequence: CDR1 LGHNA, CDR2 YSLEER. CDR3 DNA: TGCGCCAGCAGCCCAGGGGAGGCACGGACTGAAGCTTTCTTT. This encodes CASSPGEARTEAFF.

This sequence joins TRBV11-2 and TRBJ2-5; D possibly corresponds to TRBD2 (6 bases). Trimming shortened V by 4 bases and J by 0 bases, and 6 bases separated the two germline ends. Germline V gene sequence: CDR1 SGHAT, CDR2 FQNNGV. This CDR3 spans 13 amino acids. The CDR3 loop reads CASSWDYQETQYF. The CDR3, as DNA: TGTGCCAGCAGCTGGGACTACCAAGAGACCCAGTACTTC.

The rearrangement uses TRBV4-3 and TRBJ2-2, with D maybe TRBD2 (6 bases). The CDR3 has 15 residues. Germline values: CDR1 LGHNA, CDR2 YSLEER. The V gene lost 1 base and the J gene lost 5 bases, with 11 bases spanning the gap. DNA for the CDR3: TGCGCCAGCAGCCAAGTCGAGCGGGCGACCGGGGAGCTGTTTTTT. It translates to CASSQVERATGELFF.

The chain joins TRBV2 to TRBJ2-6; D possibly uses TRBD1 or TRBD2 (5 bases each). V lost 3 bases to trimming and J lost 0 bases, with 12 bases between them. Germline CDR1 SNHLY, CDR2 FYNNEI. The CDR3 is made up of 17 amino acids. The CDR3: CASSEGVRSSGANVLTF. The CDR3 DNA is TGTGCCAGCAGTGAGGGGGTTCGGAGCTCTGGGGCCAACGTCCTGACTTTC.

This clone occurred a few times. V usage is TRBV4-3 and J usage is TRBJ1-5, with 7 positions matching TRBD1. The length of the CDR3 is 16 residues. Losses at the gene ends were 0 bases for V and 5 bases for J; bases not matched to a gene: 7. Germline-derived CDR1 and CDR2 are LGHNA and YSLEER. CDR3 nucleotides: TGCGCCAGCAGCCAAGACCTGATACAGGGGTATCAGCCCCAGCATTTT. Translating gives CASSQDLIQGYQPQHF.

This clone was picked up a small number of times. The rearrangement links TRBV7-2 to TRBJ2-6, with D possibly matching TRBD1 (6 bases). The germline gives CDR1 SGHTA, CDR2 FQGNSA. Trimming cost V 4 bases and J 2 bases, with 15 bases left between them. CDR3 length: 17 residues. CDR3 DNA: TGTGCCAGCAGCTCTACCCCAGGGGCCCCTGGGGCCAACGTCCTGACTTTC. Translating gives CASSSTPGAPGANVLTF.

Notes on this clone: Other nucleotide sequences from this sample produce the same CDR3. V is TRBV18 and J is TRBJ1-1, with D hard to call. V lost 3 bases, J lost 3 bases, and 2 bases lay in between. The CDR3 is 11 amino acids. CDR1 KGHSH and CDR2 LQKENI come from the germline V gene. This CDR3 reads CASSPDTEAFF. CDR3 bases: TGTGCCAGCTCACCTGACACTGAAGCTTTCTTT.

V usage is TRBV7-2 and J usage is TRBJ2-5, with 8 positions matching TRBD2. The CDR3 is 17 amino acids. J lost 3 bases, V lost 1 base, and 10 bases had no gene match. CDR1 is SGHTA, CDR2 FQGNSA, per germline. This CDR3 is CASSLVAGIVREETQYF. CDR3 nucleotide sequence: TGTGCCAGCAGCTTAGTAGCGGGGATCGTCAGGGAAGAGACCCAGTACTTC.

This clone has just a few counts. This chain uses TRBV7-2 with TRBJ1-6, with D unclear. CDR3 length equals 13 residues. V was pared by 3 bases and J by 10 bases, with 10 bases between. The germline V gene has CDR1 SGHTA and CDR2 FQGNSA. The CDR3 nucleotides are TGTGCCAGCAGCTTGGCAGGCGAATCACCCCTCCACTTT. Its protein is CASSLAGESPLHF.

This clone came up a few times. This rearrangement joins TRBV7-8 to TRBJ2-5; 7 bases agree with TRBD2. The germline V gene encodes CDR1 SGHVS and CDR2 FQNEAQ. The CDR3 loop spans 15 amino acids. The ends lost 5 bases at V and 7 bases at J; junction bases unmatched: 13. The CDR3 reads CASSASALAEGTQYF. In DNA, the CDR3 is TGTGCCAGCAGCGCTTCGGCGCTAGCGGAAGGGACCCAGTACTTC.

The chain links TRBV28 to TRBJ1-5, with D perhaps matching TRBD1 (6 bases). Germline V gene sequence: CDR1 MDHEN, CDR2 SYDVKM. The CDR3 is 15 residues long. Trimming took off 6 bases at V and 0 bases at J, with 12 bases between the two ends. The CDR3 DNA reads as TGTGCCAGCAGATTAACAGGGTTTAGCAATCAGCCCCAGCATTTT. Translated: CASRLTGFSNQPQHF.

The genes are TRBV5-4 and TRBJ2-5; 10 bases map to TRBD2. V lost 2 bases and J lost 4; bases outside the gene matches: 5. The germline CDR1 and CDR2 sequences are SGHNT and YYREEE (reference sequence). The length of the CDR3 is 15 residues. The CDR3 bases are TGTGCCAGCAGCTTAGCGGGGGGGCCATTAGAGACCCAGTACTTC. The encoded protein is CASSLAGGPLETQYF.

The chain uses TRBV28 and TRBJ1-5; D perhaps matches TRBD1 (5 bases). The CDR3 runs 14 residues. The ends were cut back, 5 bases at V and 7 bases at J, with 15 bases in the middle. Germline lookup yields CDR1 MDHEN and CDR2 SYDVKM. The CDR3 protein is CASSSQGGRQPQHF. CDR3 coding DNA: TGTGCCAGCAGTAGTCAGGGAGGACGGCAGCCCCAGCATTTT. Supplemented by reference TRBV28 and TRBJ1-5, the full variable domain reads DVKVTQSSRYLVKRTGEKVFLECVQDMDHENMFWYRQDPGLGLRLIYFSYDVKMKEKGDIPEGYSVSREKKERFSLILESASTNQTSMYLCASSSQGGRQPQHFGDGTRLSIL.

This clone was seen a handful of times. The chain couples TRBV23-1 to TRBJ2-5; D gene ambiguous. TRBV23-1 is filed as an ORF, its function uncertain. The length of the CDR3 is 13 residues. The ends were cut back, 4 bases at V and 1 base at J, with 7 bases in the middle. CDR3 region: CASSPASQETQYF. CDR3 nucleotides: TGCGCCAGCAGTCCCGCCTCCCAAGAGACCCAGTACTTC.

The J gene is TRBJ1-1, the V gene TRBV29-1; D unresolved. V was shortened by 7 bases and J by 0 bases, with 15 bases between the two germline ends. The CDR3 loop spans 14 amino acids. Germline-derived CDR1 and CDR2 are SQVTM and ANQGSEA. CDR3 loop: CSAQPDNMNTEAFF. In nucleotides, the CDR3 is TGCAGCGCCCAACCAGATAACATGAACACTGAAGCTTTCTTT.

In its sample, this clone was seen a few times. CDR3 amino acids: CASSRKEIQYF. Here the CDR3 DNA reads TGTGCCAGCAGCCGAAAGGAGATTCAGTACTTC. This rearrangement joins TRBV7-9 to TRBJ2-4; no definite D call. Trimming stripped 5 bases from V and 10 bases from J, with 9 bases between. The length of the CDR3 is 11 residues. Looked up from germline, CDR1 is SEHNR and CDR2 is FQNEAQ (reference sequence).

This clone was counted a few times. J is TRBJ2-7 and V is TRBV10-3, with D unclear. The CDR3 covers 11 residues. Per the germline V gene, CDR1 is ENHRY and CDR2 is SYGVKD. V lost 3 bases and J 5 bases, leaving 5 bases between the germline ends. CDR3 coding DNA: TGTGCCATCAGTGATAGGGACGAGCAGTACTTC. This codes for CAISDRDEQYF.

The chain joins TRBV7-6 to TRBJ2-1; D remains unclear. Germline CDR1 SGHVS, CDR2 FNYEAQ. V lost 5 bases and J 5 bases, leaving 7 bases between the germline ends. The CDR3 totals 12 residues. CDR3 residues: CASSLPHNEQFF. In DNA, the CDR3 is TGTGCCAGCAGCCTCCCACACAATGAGCAGTTCTTC.

This clone was counted a single time. The V call is TRBV29-1, the J call TRBJ1-5; D uncertain. This CDR3 is 14 amino acids long. Trimming shortened V by 5 bases and J by 2 bases, and 13 bases separated the two germline ends. Germline lookup yields CDR1 SQVTM and CDR2 ANQGSEA. DNA of the CDR3: TGCAGCGTTACGGAACCGCCAGGCAATCAGCCCCAGCATTTT. This translates into CSVTEPPGNQPQHF.

A few counts support this clone. The chain couples TRBV10-2 to TRBJ2-7, with D perhaps matching TRBD2 (6 bases). The germline V and J ends were trimmed by 11 bases and 2 bases, with 16 bases remaining between them. The CDR3 sequence is 13 residues long. CDR1 WSHSY and CDR2 SAAADI come from the germline V gene. CDR3 sequence: CASQRGSPYEQYF. The CDR3, as DNA: TGCGCCTCTCAACGGGGGTCCCCCTACGAGCAGTACTTC.